Shown below are 21 T cell receptor beta chains from a single sample sequenced in a study of T cells in localized non-small cell lung cancer. The data were produced by immunoSEQ multiplex PCR, yet TCRdb's version contains in-frame clones alone and is incomplete. The sample carries fewer than 2,000 clones, 20% to 25% recorded once. This sample comprised normal lung tissue next to the tumor, obtained before any cancer treatment. These receptors were taken from a female donor at least 60 years old with stage I lung adenocarcinoma.

Points on this clone: Other DNA sequences within the sample encode an identical CDR3. The gene calls are TRBV28 and TRBJ2-7, with 8 nucleotides matching TRBD1. This CDR3 region has 15 residues. V shed 1 base, J shed 3 bases, and the junction held 5 bases outside the gene matches. Germline lookup yields CDR1 MDHEN and CDR2 SYDVKM. CDR3 bases: TGTGCCAGCAGTTTATTAGGACAGGGCCTCTACGAGCAGTACTTC. This translates into CASSLLGQGLYEQYF. The whole variable domain, filled in from reference TRBV28 and TRBJ2-7, reads DVKVTQSSRYLVKRTGEKVFLECVQDMDHENMFWYRQDPGLGLRLIYFSYDVKMKEKGDIPEGYSVSREKKERFSLILESASTNQTSMYLCASSLLGQGLYEQYFGPGTRLTVT.

V and J are TRBV30 and TRBJ1-1; maybe TRBD1 (6 bases). This CDR3 contains 14 residues. With 4 bases removed from V and 0 bases from J, the gap between germline ends came to 12 bases. Germline V gene data show CDR1 as GTSNPN and CDR2 as SVGIG (reference sequence). The CDR3 DNA reads as TGTGCCTGGAACGGGGGGCAGGTGAACACTGAAGCTTTCTTT. It encodes CAWNGGQVNTEAFF.

This chain links TRBV19 with TRBJ2-5; D perhaps matches TRBD1 (6 bases). CDR3 length equals 13 residues. V lost 3 bases and J lost 4, with 9 bases in between. Germline lookup yields CDR1 LNHDA and CDR2 SQIVND (reference sequence). The CDR3 region has the DNA TGTGCCAGTAGTATCAGGGGTGGAGAGACCCAGTACTTC. The encoded protein is CASSIRGGETQYF.

This clone was observed once. The V and J genes are TRBV29-1 and TRBJ1-1, with TRBD1 identical over 7 bases. The V gene's germline CDR1 is SQVTM and CDR2 ANQGSEA. With V trimmed by 5 bases and J by 0 bases, 3 bases remained unmatched. This CDR3 is built from 13 residues. The CDR3 reads CSVPGGLNTEAFF. In DNA form, the CDR3 reads TGCAGCGTTCCAGGGGGTTTGAACACTGAAGCTTTCTTT.

This chain uses TRBV9 with TRBJ2-5; 11 bases map to TRBD2. With 0 bases clipped from V and 0 bases from J, the junction kept 10 bases outside the gene matches. The CDR3 length is 19 residues. Looked up from germline, CDR1 is SGDLS and CDR2 is YYNGEE. The CDR3 loop is CASSVDPTSGTGYQETQYF. The CDR3 bases are TGTGCCAGCAGCGTAGACCCGACTAGCGGGACCGGGTACCAAGAGACCCAGTACTTC.

This clone rates as medium-sized. CDR3: CASSLGAGPPDEQFF. The CDR3 DNA is TGTGCCAGCAGCTTAGGGGCGGGACCCCCGGATGAGCAGTTCTTC. The chain carries TRBV11-3 and TRBJ2-1, with D perhaps matching TRBD2 (6 bases). The ends were cut back, 1 base at V and 8 bases at J, with 15 bases in the middle. The germline gives CDR1 SGHNT, CDR2 YENEEA. CDR3 length equals 15 residues.

This clone has just a few counts. This sequence joins TRBV6-8 and TRBJ2-7, with D tentatively TRBD2 (5 bases). Germline V gene sequence: CDR1 MNHGY, CDR2 SAAAGT. V lost 5 bases and J 6 bases, leaving 11 bases between the germline ends. This CDR3 is built from 12 residues. As DNA, the CDR3 is TGTGCCAGCAGTGAGGGAGTAAGCGAGCAGTACTTC. As protein: CASSEGVSEQYF.

This chain uses TRBV6-8 with TRBJ2-5; possibly TRBD1 for D (6 bases). CDR1 is MNHGY and CDR2 is SAAAGT in the germline V gene. V was pared by 7 bases and J by 0 bases, with 9 bases between. The CDR3 totals 13 residues. The CDR3 DNA is TGTGCCAGCATTGACAGGTACCAAGAGACCCAGTACTTC. It specifies CASIDRYQETQYF.

This sequence joins TRBV10-2 and TRBJ1-5; D not resolved. Looked up from germline, CDR1 is WSHSY and CDR2 is SAAADI. V gave up 4 bases and J gave up 5 bases, with 9 bases separating them. The CDR3 has 13 residues. The CDR3 nucleotides read TGCGCCAGCAGTGCAACGGGTGATCAGCCCCAGCATTTT. Protein: CASSATGDQPQHF.

The table lists this clone with a few counts. CDR3 sequence reads: CASSVTSGKGETQYF. Here the CDR3 DNA reads TGTGCCAGCAGTGTGACTAGCGGGAAAGGAGAGACCCAGTACTTC. V usage is TRBV6-8 and J usage is TRBJ2-5; TRBD2 aligns across 11 bases. The CDR3 consists of 15 residues. Germline CDR1 reads MNHGY; CDR2 reads SAAAGT. The V gene end was trimmed by 5 bases and the J gene end by 4 bases; junction bases not matched to a gene: 6.

In its sample, this clone ranks as medium-sized. This chain joins TRBV11-3 and TRBJ1-2, with TRBD1 identical over 10 bases. The germline V gene encodes CDR1 SGHNT and CDR2 YENEEA. The CDR3 is made up of 14 amino acids. Trimming removed 5 bases from V and 5 bases from J; junction bases left unmatched: 5. CDR3 amino acids: CASSRQGAIYGYTF. CDR3 nucleotide sequence: TGTGCCAGCAGCCGACAGGGGGCAATATATGGCTACACCTTC.

The rearrangement uses TRBV30 and TRBJ2-7; D could derive from TRBD1 or TRBD2 (5 bases each). Germline V CDR1 and CDR2: GTSNPN, SVGIG (reference sequence). This CDR3 has 13 amino acids. Trimming removed 2 bases at V and 4 bases at J, with 12 bases between. The CDR3 spells CAWSRDAAYEQYF. As DNA, the CDR3 is TGTGCCTGGAGTCGGGACGCAGCATACGAGCAGTACTTC.

The chain combines TRBV14 with TRBJ2-7, with a weak D call TRBD2 (6 bases). The CDR3 covers 16 residues. The germline V and J ends were trimmed by 5 bases and 4 bases, with 21 bases remaining between them. CDR1 is SGHDN and CDR2 is FVKESK in the germline V gene. CDR3 nucleotides: TGTGCCAGCAGCTATGCAGGGCCGGAGGGAGAGTACGAGCAGTACTTC. Translation: CASSYAGPEGEYEQYF. Using reference TRBV14 and TRBJ2-7 for the parts outside the CDR3, the full variable domain is EAGVTQFPSHSVIEKGQTVTLRCDPISGHDNLYWYRRVMGKEIKFLLHFVKESKQDESGMPNNRFLAERTGGTYSTLKVQPAELEDSGVYFCASSYAGPEGEYEQYFGPGTRLTVT.

This chain joins TRBV29-1 and TRBJ1-2; D gene ambiguous. Germline CDR1 and CDR2: SQVTM and ANQGSEA. Trimming took off 5 bases at V and 6 bases at J, with 16 bases between the two ends. The CDR3 length is 13 residues. The CDR3, as DNA: TGCAGCGTTCAGCGGGAGTTGGAGGATGGCTACACCTTC. Translation gives CSVQRELEDGYTF.

The V gene is TRBV5-1, the J gene TRBJ2-7; TRBD1 matches 7 bases. Per the germline V gene, CDR1 is SGHRS and CDR2 is YFSETQ. CDR3 size: 16 residues. Trimming took 4 bases from V and 2 from J; bases not matched to a gene: 12. The CDR3 bases are TGCGCCAGCAGCCGGCCCCGACAGGGACGAACCTACGAGCAGTACTTC. Translating it yields CASSRPRQGRTYEQYF.

J is TRBJ2-1 and V is TRBV11-3; 13 bases map to TRBD2. This CDR3 has 15 residues. The germline CDR1 and CDR2 sequences are SGHNT and YENEEA. The junction had 3 bases not matched to a gene; V was cut back by 5 bases and J by 5 bases. CDR3 residues: CASSRTSGSHNEQFF. CDR3 bases: TGTGCCAGCAGCCGGACTAGCGGGAGCCACAATGAGCAGTTCTTC.

This clone was observed a few times. The chain joins TRBV9 to TRBJ1-3; a possible D gene is TRBD1 (5 bases). Germline V gene data show CDR1 as SGDLS and CDR2 as YYNGEE. The V gene lost 4 bases and the J gene lost 4 bases, with 12 bases spanning the gap. The CDR3 extends over 14 amino acids. CDR3: CASSLEGYGNTIYF. Written as DNA, the CDR3 is TGTGCCAGCAGCCTAGAGGGGTACGGAAACACCATATATTTT.

The V gene is TRBV11-3, the J gene TRBJ2-1; D gene unclear. The V and J ends lost 5 bases and 2 bases respectively, with 16 bases between them. This CDR3 has 16 amino acids. CDR1 is SGHNT and CDR2 is YENEEA in the germline V gene. CDR3 amino acids: CASSPLGPSTYNEQFF. The CDR3 DNA sequence: TGTGCCAGCAGCCCGCTGGGCCCTTCCACCTACAATGAGCAGTTCTTC.

By its share, this clone is large. This sequence joins TRBV28 and TRBJ1-5; D call uncertain. CDR3 length equals 16 residues. The germline gives CDR1 MDHEN, CDR2 SYDVKM. Deletions cut 8 bases from V and 3 bases from J, with 20 bases between. The CDR3 DNA is TGTGCCAGCTGCCTGACCGACGGCGGTAACAATCAGCCCCAGCATTTT. Its translation is CASCLTDGGNNQPQHF. Filled out from reference TRBV28 and TRBJ1-5, the complete variable domain reads DVKVTQSSRYLVKRTGEKVFLECVQDMDHENMFWYRQDPGLGLRLIYFSYDVKMKEKGDIPEGYSVSREKKERFSLILESASTNQTSMYLCASCLTDGGNNQPQHFGDGTRLSIL.

V usage is TRBV6-8 and J usage is TRBJ1-1; TRBD1 aligns across 11 bases. Germline CDR1 and CDR2: MNHGY and SAAAGT. This CDR3 comprises 14 residues. The V segment lost 8 bases and the J segment 6 bases; nucleotides outside the gene matches: 8. CDR3 protein: CASDRGQGASEAFF. The CDR3 DNA sequence: TGTGCCAGCGACCGAGGACAGGGGGCTTCTGAAGCTTTCTTT.

This clone was found a few times. The rearrangement uses TRBV6-8 and TRBJ1-1, with D unclear. Trimming shortened V by 2 bases and J by 0 bases, and 7 bases separated the two germline ends. Germline values: CDR1 MNHGY, CDR2 SAAAGT. The CDR3 is 14 residues long. In nucleotides, the CDR3 is TGTGCCAGCAGTTACACTTTCTTGAACACTGAAGCTTTCTTT. Amino acids: CASSYTFLNTEAFF.